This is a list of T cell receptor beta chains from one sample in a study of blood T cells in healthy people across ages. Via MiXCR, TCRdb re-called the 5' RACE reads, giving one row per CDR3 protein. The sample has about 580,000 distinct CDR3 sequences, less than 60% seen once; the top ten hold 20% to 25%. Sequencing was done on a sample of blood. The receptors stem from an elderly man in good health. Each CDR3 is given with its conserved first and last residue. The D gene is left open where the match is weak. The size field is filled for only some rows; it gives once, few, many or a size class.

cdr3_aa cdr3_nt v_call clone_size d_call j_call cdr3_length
CSAQGLDGTFYGYTF TGCAGTGCTCAGGGGCTCGACGGGACATTTTATGGCTACACCTTC TRBV20-1 few - TRBJ1-2 15
CATSGPGQDIYEQFF TGTGCCACCAGTGGGCCGGGACAGGATATCTATGAGCAGTTCTTC TRBV24-1 few TRBD1 TRBJ2-1 15
CASSLTGPGGNQPQHF TGCGCCAGCAGCTTGACAGGGCCGGGGGGCAATCAGCCCCAGCATTTT TRBV5-1 few - TRBJ1-5 16
CSARPPGQGLGYSNQPQHF TGTAGTGCTAGGCCACCGGGACAGGGGCTTGGTTATAGTAATCAGCCCCAGCATTTT TRBV20-1 - TRBD1 TRBJ1-5 19
CAISGTSVEDTQYF TGTGCCATCAGTGGGACTAGCGTGGAAGATACGCAGTATTTT TRBV10-3 - TRBD2 TRBJ2-3 14
CASSMTGITDTQYF TGTGCCAGCAGCATGACAGGAATCACAGATACGCAGTATTTT TRBV7-3 - - TRBJ2-3 14
CASGGISYNEQFF TGTGCCAGCGGGGGTATCTCCTACAATGAGCAGTTCTTC TRBV9 few - TRBJ2-1 13
CASSLRPRATDTQYF TGTGCCAGCAGCTTACGGCCTAGGGCCACAGATACGCAGTATTTT TRBV7-3 - - TRBJ2-3 15
CASSSSVQAFEQYF TGTGCCAGCAGCTCCTCCGTCCAGGCTTTCGAGCAGTACTTC TRBV7-2 - - TRBJ2-7 14
CASSQGLAGVQFF TGTGCCAGCAGCCAAGGACTAGCGGGCGTACAGTTCTTC TRBV14 - TRBD2 TRBJ2-1 13
CASSYDSGYNEQFF TGCGCCAGCAGCTACGATAGCGGGTACAATGAGCAGTTCTTC TRBV5-1 few TRBD2 TRBJ2-1 14
CASSVGGDGYTF TGTGCCAGCAGCGTAGGCGGGGATGGCTACACCTTC TRBV9 - - TRBJ1-2 12
CATSPSTDTQYF TGTGCCACCAGCCCTTCGACAGATACGCAGTATTTT TRBV15 few - TRBJ2-3 12
CASSLGGLAGAEQFF TGTGCCAGCAGCTTGGGGGGACTAGCGGGGGCTGAGCAGTTCTTC TRBV5-5 few TRBD2 TRBJ2-1 15
CASSDSGSYGYTF TGTGCCAGCAGTGACTCTGGGTCCTATGGCTACACCTTC TRBV6-5 few - TRBJ1-2 13
CASSLPDRAMNEQFF TGTGCCAGCAGCCTCCCGGACAGGGCTATGAATGAGCAGTTCTTC TRBV12-1 few - TRBJ2-1 15
CASSSAEDSEQFF TGTGCCAGCAGCTCCGCGGAAGACAGTGAGCAGTTCTTC TRBV7-2 - - TRBJ2-1 13
CSARVPASNVRGYTF TGCAGTGCTAGAGTGCCGGCATCGAACGTTCGGGGCTACACCTTC TRBV20-1 - - TRBJ1-2 15
CASSQEGRISTDTQYF TGTGCCAGCAGCCAAGAGGGGCGGATAAGCACAGATACGCAGTATTTT TRBV7-2 - - TRBJ2-3 16
CASSVGHYGYTF TGTGCCAGCAGCGTAGGCCACTATGGCTACACCTTC TRBV9 - - TRBJ1-2 12
CASEGPNLGAFF TGCGCCAGCGAAGGGCCGAACCTAGGAGCTTTCTTT TRBV5-1 - - TRBJ1-1 12
CSVEIGGSSYEQYF TGCAGCGTTGAGATCGGGGGGAGCTCCTACGAGCAGTACTTC TRBV29-1 - TRBD2 TRBJ2-7 14
CASSSGWTDGYGYTF TGTGCCAGCAGCTCAGGGTGGACAGACGGCTATGGCTACACCTTC TRBV6-2/TRBV6-3 few - TRBJ1-2 15
CASSLVGGIGEKLFF TGTGCCAGCAGCTTAGTTGGGGGGATTGGTGAAAAACTGTTTTTT TRBV7-2 few - TRBJ1-4 15
CASSLDGAHTGELFF TGCGCCAGCAGCTTGGACGGGGCTCACACCGGGGAGCTGTTTTTT TRBV5-1 - - TRBJ2-2 15
CASSVRDQSTDTQYF TGTGCCAGCAGCGTCCGGGACCAAAGCACAGATACGCAGTATTTT TRBV9 few - TRBJ2-3 15
CSVGRAGTEAFF TGCAGTGTAGGCAGGGCTGGCACTGAAGCTTTCTTT TRBV20-1 - - TRBJ1-1 12
CASRSPRTLHPGTPNNEQFF TGTGCCAGCAGATCCCCACGGACCCTCCACCCCGGGACACCTAACAATGAGCAGTTCTTC TRBV7-9 - - TRBJ2-1 20
CASSQGPGGLYEQYF TGTGCCAGCAGCCAAGGTCCCGGGGGCCTTTACGAGCAGTACTTC TRBV3-1 few - TRBJ2-7 15
CSANRDSLTNEQFF TGCAGTGCTAACCGGGACTCCCTGACCAATGAGCAGTTCTTC TRBV20-1 few - TRBJ2-1 14
CASTGVDTQYF TGTGCCAGCACTGGGGTAGATACGCAGTATTTT TRBV28 few - TRBJ2-3 11
CASSNGRSSYNEQFF TGTGCCAGCAGCAATGGACGGAGCTCCTACAATGAGCAGTTCTTC TRBV12-3/TRBV12-4 - - TRBJ2-1 15
CASSDSGGQGAYEQYF TGTGCCAGCAGCGATTCTGGAGGTCAGGGAGCCTACGAGCAGTACTTC TRBV21-1 - - TRBJ2-7 16
CSVDGGSTDTQYF TGCAGCGTTGATGGAGGAAGCACAGATACGCAGTATTTT TRBV29-1 - - TRBJ2-3 13
CASSSKTETSYNEQFF TGTGCCAGCAGCTCCAAGACAGAAACCTCCTACAATGAGCAGTTCTTC TRBV7-9 - - TRBJ2-1 16
CASRSSGGQTQYF TGTGCCAGCAGGTCTAGCGGGGGTCAGACCCAGTACTTC TRBV6-2/TRBV6-3 - TRBD2 TRBJ2-5 13
CASRGGYTGELFF TGTGCCAGCAGGGGGGGTTACACCGGGGAGCTGTTTTTT TRBV6-6 - - TRBJ2-2 13
CAILTTGAYEQYF TGTGCCATCCTGACAACCGGGGCGTACGAGCAGTACTTC TRBV2 - - TRBJ2-7 13
CASSLDWGRGYNEQFF TGTGCCAGCAGCTTAGATTGGGGCAGGGGATACAATGAGCAGTTCTTC TRBV7-2 - - TRBJ2-1 16
CASSELTSGRGEQYF TGTGCCAGCAGTGAATTGACTAGCGGGAGGGGTGAGCAGTACTTC TRBV2 few TRBD2 TRBJ2-7 15
CASYRDRETQYF TGTGCCAGTTACCGGGACAGGGAGACCCAGTACTTC TRBV2 - TRBD1 TRBJ2-5 12
CSAGGQGSYPPKEQYF TGCAGTGCGGGGGGACAGGGGTCCTACCCGCCTAAGGAGCAGTACTTC TRBV20-1 - TRBD1 TRBJ2-4 16
CASSYGATYEQYF TGTGCCAGCAGTTACGGAGCGACCTACGAGCAGTACTTC TRBV6-6 many - TRBJ2-7 13
CASSQHTTVNTEAFF TGTGCCAGCAGTCAGCACACGACAGTGAACACTGAAGCTTTCTTT TRBV6-2/TRBV6-3 - - TRBJ1-1 15
CSARDISGSSYNEQFF TGCAGTGCTAGAGATATTAGCGGGAGCTCCTACAATGAGCAGTTCTTC TRBV20-1 once TRBD2 TRBJ2-1 16
CSARGISGRGGETQFF TGCAGTGCTAGGGGGATTAGCGGGAGAGGTGGGGAGACCCAGTTCTTC TRBV20-1 - TRBD2 TRBJ2-1 16
CASSQGQDGYTF TGTGCCAGCAGTCAGGGGCAGGATGGCTACACCTTC TRBV6-2/TRBV6-3 - - TRBJ1-2 12
CASSPPGQRQETQYF TGTGCCAGCAGTCCACCGGGACAGCGCCAAGAGACCCAGTACTTC TRBV6-5 - TRBD1 TRBJ2-5 15
CATSDLGDRQNEQFF TGTGCCACCAGTGATTTGGGCGACAGGCAAAATGAGCAGTTCTTC TRBV24-1 - - TRBJ2-1 15
CASVSGREYNEQFF TGTGCCAGCGTCTCGGGCCGAGAATACAATGAGCAGTTCTTC TRBV28 - - TRBJ2-1 14
CASSQTGRTYNEQFF TGCGCCAGCAGCCAGACAGGGAGAACCTACAATGAGCAGTTCTTC TRBV4-3 - TRBD1 TRBJ2-1 15
CTSSWGTNRGQFF TGTACCAGCAGCTGGGGGACTAACCGAGGGCAGTTCTTC TRBV7-2 once TRBD2 TRBJ2-1 13
CAISETGTRAGELFF TGTGCCATCAGCGAGACAGGGACACGGGCCGGGGAGCTGTTTTTT TRBV10-3 - TRBD1 TRBJ2-2 15